These 10 T cell receptor beta chains share one sample of origin, sequenced in a study of blood T cell repertoires in COVID-19. Sequenced by immunoSEQ multiplex PCR; TCRdb stores in-frame clones only, minus some. Altogether about 240,000 clones are present, just under 85% being singletons, with the ten largest covering 5% to 8%. The specimen sequenced was peripheral blood. The receptor set was obtained from a woman in her fifties or sixties with active or convalescent COVID-19.

This chain links TRBV7-9 with TRBJ1-1, with TRBD1 matching over 9 bases. The junction had 14 bases not matched to a gene; V was cut back by 6 bases and J by 12 bases. Germline V lookup: CDR1 SEHNR, CDR2 FQNEAQ (reference sequence). The CDR3 spans 14 residues. The CDR3 nucleotides are TGTGCCAGCAGACGCTCCGGGACAGGGAAAAAATCTTTCTTT. It codes for CASRRSGTGKKSFF.

V and J are TRBV5-8 and TRBJ2-7; 7 bases are a match to TRBD1. The CDR3 totals 11 residues. CDR1 is SGHTS, CDR2 YDEGEE, per germline. With 0 bases clipped from V and 11 bases from J, the junction kept 2 bases outside the gene matches. The CDR3 DNA is TGTGCCAGCAGCTTGGAGGGGGCGGAGTACTTC. It codes for CASSLEGAEYF.

V usage is TRBV2 and J usage is TRBJ1-6; no firm D call. V was clipped by 4 bases and J by 0 bases, with 4 bases between them. The CDR3 runs 14 residues. Germline values: CDR1 SNHLY, CDR2 FYNNEI. CDR3 bases: TGTGCCAGCAGTGCGGGCTCCTATAATTCACCCCTCCACTTT. Its protein is CASSAGSYNSPLHF. The complete variable domain, with remaining parts taken from reference TRBV2 and TRBJ1-6, reads EPEVTQTPSHQVTQMGQEVILRCVPISNHLYFYWYRQILGQKVEFLVSFYNNEISEKSEIFDDQFSVERPDGSNFTLKIRSTKLEDSAMYFCASSAGSYNSPLHFGNGTRLTVT.

The rearrangement uses TRBV19 and TRBJ1-5, with TRBD1 as a possible D gene (5 bases). The CDR3 consists of 14 residues. Germline lookup yields CDR1 LNHDA and CDR2 SQIVND (reference sequence). The V gene lost 3 bases and the J gene lost 4 bases, with 10 bases spanning the gap. The chain's CDR3 is CASSMVQGNQPQHF. Here the CDR3 DNA reads TGTGCCAGTAGTATGGTCCAGGGTAATCAGCCCCAGCATTTT.

This clone was counted between two and nine times. The gene calls are TRBV6-5 and TRBJ1-3; 9 positions match TRBD1. Per the germline V gene, CDR1 is MNHEY and CDR2 is SVGAGI. The CDR3 is 14 residues long. V lost 2 bases to trimming and J lost 9 bases; unmatched junction nucleotides: 5. CDR3 in amino acids: CASSYGQGTVTIYF. CDR3 coding DNA: TGTGCCAGCAGTTACGGACAGGGGACAGTCACCATATATTTT.

V usage is TRBV7-2 and J usage is TRBJ2-3; D might be TRBD2 (7 bases). With 3 bases removed from V and 8 bases from J, the gap between germline ends came to 18 bases. Germline V gene lookup returns CDR1 SGHTA and CDR2 FQGNSA. CDR3 length: 15 amino acids. Here the CDR3 DNA reads TGTGCCAGCAGCTTCCGTGGGGGGGGCCTGGTTACGCAGTATTTT. This encodes CASSFRGGGLVTQYF.

V usage is TRBV2 and J usage is TRBJ1-2; 7 nucleotides match TRBD1. V trimming: 6 bases; J trimming: 4 bases; junction bases outside the gene matches: 5. Germline loops: CDR1 SNHLY, CDR2 FYNNEI. This CDR3 is built from 13 residues. The chain's CDR3 is CASSADRAYGYTF. Written as DNA, the CDR3 is TGTGCCAGCAGCGCCGACAGGGCCTATGGCTACACCTTC. Variable domain in full (rest from reference TRBV2 and TRBJ1-2): EPEVTQTPSHQVTQMGQEVILRCVPISNHLYFYWYRQILGQKVEFLVSFYNNEISEKSEIFDDQFSVERPDGSNFTLKIRSTKLEDSAMYFCASSADRAYGYTFGSGTRLTVV.

The J gene is TRBJ2-1, the V gene TRBV6-1; the D is unclear. CDR1 and CDR2 from the germline V gene are MNHNS and SASEGT. CDR3 length: 14 residues. Trimming left V 0 bases short and J 4 bases short, with 7 bases between. CDR3 loop: CASSEAQVYNEQFF. CDR3 nucleotides: TGTGCCAGCAGTGAAGCCCAGGTTTACAATGAGCAGTTCTTC.

V is TRBV5-4 and J is TRBJ2-7, with D perhaps matching TRBD1 (5 bases). The CDR3 spans 13 residues. The V end was cut by 7 bases, the J end by 0 bases, with 11 bases between. CDR1 SGHNT and CDR2 YYREEE come from the germline V gene (reference sequence). Here the CDR3 reads CASAQGSSYEQYF. CDR3 nucleotide sequence: TGTGCCAGCGCTCAGGGTAGCTCCTACGAGCAGTACTTC.

The chain recombines TRBV19 with TRBJ2-7; perhaps TRBD2 as D (5 bases). CDR3 size: 13 residues. CDR1 and CDR2 from the germline V gene are LNHDA and SQIVND (reference sequence). V was pared by 8 bases and J by 1 base, with 12 bases between. As DNA, the CDR3 is TGTGCCAGTGCTCGAGGGCCTTCCTACGAGCAGTACTTC. Amino acid sequence: CASARGPSYEQYF.